This T cell receptor beta chain appears in the sequencing data of a study of cytomegalovirus exposure and HLA in healthy donors listed by TCRdb under 2017. Study-level background: According to an earlier analysis of a few hundred of the donors, 200 million or so T cells yielded some 110 million unique TCR beta sequences and approximately 300 Gb of sequence data. About five DR-DQ haplotypes were handled as single units for association and clustering because linkage in the cohort was strong. In addition to the first cohort of 500 to 850 subjects, a separate validation cohort of 120 different subjects was used. The aim of the study was to test whether cataloging public T cell receptors could identify signatures of past pathogen exposure. In an earlier analysis of a few hundred of the donors, high-throughput TCR beta sequencing was used to judge whether each TCR beta V gene segment behaved as functional or pseudogenic. To predict cytomegalovirus infection status, the study combined high-throughput TCR immunosequencing, statistical association of individual TCRs with disease status, and machine learning. On average, roughly 240,000 unique TCR beta nucleotide sequences were sequenced per donor among 300 to 500 genotyped donors of the cohort, with roughly 19% of those sequences being non-productive. Donor age, sex, ethnicity and CMV serostatus were collected together with the repertoire data. In the later analysis, no new phenotypic data were used to find candidate immune exposures; instead, reliance was placed on TCR beta sequences and their occurrence across donors. HLA typing covered class I and class II loci at four-digit resolution. The study profiled the T cell repertoires of more than 500 subjects by immunosequencing and related them to cytomegalovirus serostatus. Among the 398 genotyped donors, around 79% belonged to the genetic ancestry cluster associated with self-reported Caucasian donors. To study patterns of TCR occurrence, a later analysis re-analyzed previously published TCR beta repertoires from 666 donors and added high-resolution HLA genotyping. Approximately 310 gigabases of sequencing data and tens of millions of unique TCR sequences were included in an early release covering several hundred HLA-typed donors. All discovery cohort repertoires had been generated using a single sequencing platform. A later genetic analysis took genome-wide SNP genotypes for about 65% of the roughly 670 donors and used that subset as a discovery cohort. The number of donors typed differed by locus, with 629-630 for A, B, C, DRB1 and DQB1, around 500 for DQA1, about 610 for DPA1, and some 450 for DPB1. The study at large found these results: In a later genetic analysis, fewer N-insertions in productive TCRs were reported among donors in an Asian-associated ancestry cluster than the 666-donor mean. In vitro tests confirmed that three of the cytomegalovirus-associated TCR beta chains recognize cytomegalovirus antigens. Several of the top co-occurrence clusters appeared to be linked to parvovirus B19, influenza, CMV and Epstein-Barr virus, according to a later analysis. Because HLA typing was missing for some donors at each locus, association tests included only the typed subset. Assigning TCR associations to individual alleles was difficult when HLA alleles, especially DR and DQ, strongly co-occurred. Because counts were too low, about 17 rarely observed V segments, including chromosome 9 orphons, were excluded from the earlier analysis of around 640 of the donors. An earlier analysis of approximately 530 of the donors showed that most TCR beta V segments appeared in productive rearrangements either about 87% or about 30% of the time, which broadly matched IMGT annotations. In this cohort, only TCR beta chains were sequenced, and detectable features were limited by the absence of alpha or paired-chain data. Compared with equally common non-associated chains, HLA-associated TCR beta chains in a later analysis were more clonally expanded and had lower generation probabilities. The authors suggested that the approach could potentially be generalized to other disease states and immunological phenotypes. The 87-base-pair reads could not distinguish some IMGT-functional V segments, including TRBV6-2 and TRBV6-3, so those segments were excluded. Correlated functional status among segregating V segments might be attributable to linkage disequilibrium, but an unknown experimental factor could not be ruled out. In a later analysis, most CMV-associated TCR beta chains were found to appear HLA-restricted, with HLA associations seemingly driven largely by CMV exposure. The only immune exposure information available for the cohort was CMV serostatus. In a later analysis, around 17,000 TCR beta sequences were associated with specific HLA alleles at a false discovery rate of 0.05. A further reported finding was that TCR beta sequences accurately predicted the HLA-A and HLA-B alleles for most subjects in the first cohort. According to a later analysis, TCR association rates differed among HLA loci, with DRB1 alleles showing the most associated TCRs and HLA-C alleles showing the fewest. A later genetic analysis associated a missense DCLRE1C variant with V-gene and J-gene trimming of TCR beta chains, and an independent cohort replicated the association. While some public TCRs were present in many individuals, most TCR sequences turned up only very rarely across donors. The sequencing pipeline was judged likely to have produced a cluster of highly shared sequence variants as a technical artifact. A total of around 150 TCR beta chains were listed by the study as associated with cytomegalovirus. The presence/absence analyses assumed that sequencing depth was roughly uniform across donors, and that assumption may not be true. The classifier was reported to diagnose cytomegalovirus status with high specificity and sensitivity in both the original and validation cohorts.

Libraries were built with the immunoSEQ multiplex PCR assay. A mixture of 60 forward primers for TCR Vbeta segments and 13 reverse primers for TCR Jbeta segments was used in the multiplex PCR. The CDR3 region of rearranged TCR beta genes was amplified from genomic DNA with a multiplex PCR assay. The Illumina HiSeq System was used to sequence the amplified TCR beta libraries as 87-base-pair reads. In the paper's pipeline: In a later analysis, some 80 million unique TCR beta chains were counted across the 500 to 700 repertoires, and about 9.9 million of these chains were shared by at least two donors. Raw reads were error-corrected and collapsed into unique sequences with a nearest-neighbor algorithm that merged closely related sequences to remove PCR and sequencing errors. V, D and J gene segments were assigned by aligning CDR3 sequences to IMGT reference sequences. For a sequence to be retained, a match of at least six nucleotides to both a V gene segment and a J gene segment was required. Rearrangements were classified as productive when the CDR3 lacked stop codons and remained in frame with V and J, and all other rearrangements were classified as non-productive. CDR3 was defined according to IMGT convention as the region running from the second conserved V-encoded cysteine to the conserved J-encoded phenylalanine. The earlier analysis of about 530 of the donors excluded any sequence lacking an unambiguous match to a single V gene segment. In an earlier analysis of approximately 610 of the donors, V segments were called functional above 56.7% productive rearrangements and were called segregating when the between-donor standard deviation exceeded 5%. To diagnose cytomegalovirus status from the catalog of TCR beta chain sequences, a statistical classification framework was built. A later analysis assigned V and J genes by comparing TCR nucleotide sequences with IMGT/GENE-DB human TR gene sequences. A later analysis assigned CDR3 sequences and most-parsimonious VDJ recombination scenarios with the TCRdist pipeline. In a later analysis, each TCR beta chain was defined by its CDR3 amino acid sequence together with its V-gene family, and reads without a unique V-gene family were excluded. To address suspected cross-contamination and a sequencing artifact, a later analysis removed approximately 600 highly shared, low-generation-probability nucleotide sequences. For each public chain, a later analysis derived a clonal expansion index from normalized ranks of inferred template counts within each repertoire. In a later analysis, generation probabilities were computed with a VDJ recombination model fitted to out-of-frame rearrangements, and the resulting probabilities were checked against IGoR. A later analysis scored TCR-TCR, TCR-HLA and TCR-CMV co-occurrence with hypergeometric tests, applying a repertoire-size bias correction to TCR pairs. To estimate false discovery rates, a later analysis permuted the HLA or CMV assignments 20 times. A later analysis grouped co-occurring TCRs with DBSCAN, adding TCRdist sequence similarity when clustering within HLA-allele-positive subsets. Co-occurrence clustering excluded repertoires with fewer than 30,000 or more than 120,000 public chains, plus five with anomalous nucleotide sharing. Drawn from immuneACCESS, this table holds only the in-frame rearrangements with V and J called that TCRdb kept. Clones are partly lost; checked studies trace under half to an unresolved V gene and leave the rest unexplained. That table furnishes V, J and clone size, whereas the DNA furnished D and trimming. The sample's table lists a count of 90,000 to 120,000 clones. Under 0.7% of the sample goes to the ten largest clones.

Taken from cysteine to phenylalanine, the CDR3 has 15 residues. This entry keeps only the CDR3 DNA: 45 bases, framed from base 1. Compared with germline, V lacks 3 bases and J lacks 2 bases; bases without a gene match: 5. CDR1 is given as KGHSH and CDR2 as LQKENI, both from the germline V gene. With respect to this clone: What antigen it recognizes has not been identified.

The cohort comprised under 700 healthy bone marrow donors. At the time of sampling, all cohort members were nominally healthy, though unrecorded immune exposures were likely present. The donor was CMV seronegative and was included in the group of a few hundred seronegative cohort members. Each donor provided a peripheral blood sample, and peripheral blood mononuclear cells were used for TCR beta sequencing. The Qiagen DNeasy Blood Extraction Kit was used to extract genomic DNA from the blood cell samples. The chain joins TRBV18 to TRBJ2-7, with 9 junctional bases fitting TRBD1. Sequenced input: PBMCs. The clonotype originates from a man aged 45-60 years in good health and CMV-seronegative. Here the CDR3 is given as CASSPSGQGTYEQYF. The nucleotides are TGTGCCAGCTCACCTTCCGGACAGGGGACCTACGAGCAGTACTTC.